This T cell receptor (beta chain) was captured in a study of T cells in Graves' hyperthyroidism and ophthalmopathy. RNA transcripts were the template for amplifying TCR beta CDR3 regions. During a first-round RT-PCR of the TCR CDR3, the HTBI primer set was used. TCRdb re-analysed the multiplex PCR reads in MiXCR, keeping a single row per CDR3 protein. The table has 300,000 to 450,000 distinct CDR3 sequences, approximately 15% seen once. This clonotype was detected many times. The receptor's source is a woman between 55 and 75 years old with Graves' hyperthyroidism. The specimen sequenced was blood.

CDR3 amino acids: CASSSSGIISYNEQFF. CDR3 in DNA: TGTGCCAGCAGCTCTAGCGGGATCATTTCCTACAATGAGCAGTTCTTC. The V and J genes are TRBV11-3 and TRBJ2-1, with 9 bases that match TRBD2. The CDR3 covers 16 residues. Unmatched junction bases numbered 5, after V lost 4 bases and J lost 1 base. The V gene's germline CDR1 is SGHNT and CDR2 YENEEA.